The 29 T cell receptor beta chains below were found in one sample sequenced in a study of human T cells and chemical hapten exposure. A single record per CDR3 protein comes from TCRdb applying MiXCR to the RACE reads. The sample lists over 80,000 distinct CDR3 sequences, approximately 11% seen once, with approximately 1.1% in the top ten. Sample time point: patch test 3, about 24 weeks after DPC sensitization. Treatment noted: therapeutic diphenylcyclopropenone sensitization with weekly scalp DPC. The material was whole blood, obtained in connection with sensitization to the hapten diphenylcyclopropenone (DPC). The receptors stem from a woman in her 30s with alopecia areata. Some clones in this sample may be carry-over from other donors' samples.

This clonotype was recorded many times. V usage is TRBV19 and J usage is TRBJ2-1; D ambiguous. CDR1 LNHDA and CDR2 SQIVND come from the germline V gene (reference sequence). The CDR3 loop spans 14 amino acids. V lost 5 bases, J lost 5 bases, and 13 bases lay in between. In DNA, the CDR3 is TGTGCCAGTAGTGAAACGGCAGAGAACAATGAGCAGTTCTTC. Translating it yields CASSETAENNEQFF.

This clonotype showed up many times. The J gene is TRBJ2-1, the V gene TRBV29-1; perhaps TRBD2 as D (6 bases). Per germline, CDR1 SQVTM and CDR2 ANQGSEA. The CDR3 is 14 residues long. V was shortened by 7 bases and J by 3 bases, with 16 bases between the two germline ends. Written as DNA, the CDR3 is TGCAGCGGTACCATGACTAGTCTCTACAATGAGCAGTTCTTC. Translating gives CSGTMTSLYNEQFF.

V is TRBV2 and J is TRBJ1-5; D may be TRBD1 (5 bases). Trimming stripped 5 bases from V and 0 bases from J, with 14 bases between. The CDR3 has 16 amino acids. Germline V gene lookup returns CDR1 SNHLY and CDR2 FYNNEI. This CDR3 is CASSPQAGGSNQPQHF. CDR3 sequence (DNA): TGTGCCAGCAGTCCCCAGGCGGGGGGTAGCAATCAGCCCCAGCATTTT. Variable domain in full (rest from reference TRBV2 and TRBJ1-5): EPEVTQTPSHQVTQMGQEVILRCVPISNHLYFYWYRQILGQKVEFLVSFYNNEISEKSEIFDDQFSVERPDGSNFTLKIRSTKLEDSAMYFCASSPQAGGSNQPQHFGDGTRLSIL.

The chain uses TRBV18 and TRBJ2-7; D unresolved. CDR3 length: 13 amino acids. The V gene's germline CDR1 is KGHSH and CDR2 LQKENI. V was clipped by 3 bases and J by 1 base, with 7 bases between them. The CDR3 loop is CASSPAGSYEQYV. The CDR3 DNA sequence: TGTGCCAGCTCACCTGCCGGGTCCTACGAGCAGTACGTC.

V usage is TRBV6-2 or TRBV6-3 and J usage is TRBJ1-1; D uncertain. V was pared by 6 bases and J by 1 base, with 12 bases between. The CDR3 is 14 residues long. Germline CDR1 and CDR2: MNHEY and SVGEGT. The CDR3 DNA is TGTGCCAGCAGGCGTTTTGGCGGGAACACTGAAGCTTTCTTT. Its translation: CASRRFGGNTEAFF.

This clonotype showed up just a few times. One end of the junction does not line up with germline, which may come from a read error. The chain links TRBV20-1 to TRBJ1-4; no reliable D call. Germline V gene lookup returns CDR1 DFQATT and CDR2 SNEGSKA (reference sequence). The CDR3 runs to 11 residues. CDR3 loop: CSARVPGKLFF. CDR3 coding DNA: TGCAGTGCCAGAGTGCCGGGAAAACTGTTTTTT.

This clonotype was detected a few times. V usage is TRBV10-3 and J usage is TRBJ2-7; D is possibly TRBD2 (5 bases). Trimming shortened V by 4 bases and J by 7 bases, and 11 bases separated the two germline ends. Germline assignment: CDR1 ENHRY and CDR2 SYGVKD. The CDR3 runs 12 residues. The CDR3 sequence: CAISGVGGEQYF. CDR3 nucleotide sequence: TGTGCCATCAGTGGGGTTGGAGGAGAGCAGTACTTC.

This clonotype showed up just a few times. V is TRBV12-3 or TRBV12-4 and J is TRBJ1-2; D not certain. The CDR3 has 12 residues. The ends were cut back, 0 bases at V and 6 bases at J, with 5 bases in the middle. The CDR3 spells CASSLALHGYTF. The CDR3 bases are TGTGCCAGCAGTTTAGCGCTACATGGCTACACCTTC.

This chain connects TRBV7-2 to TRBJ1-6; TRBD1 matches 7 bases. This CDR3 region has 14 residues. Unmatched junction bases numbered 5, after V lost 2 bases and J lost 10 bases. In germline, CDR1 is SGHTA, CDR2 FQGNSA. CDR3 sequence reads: CASSLKTGQSPLHF. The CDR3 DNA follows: TGTGCCAGCAGCTTAAAGACAGGGCAATCACCCCTCCACTTT.

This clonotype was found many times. Written as DNA, the CDR3 is TGCAGCGTTGACAGGACGGACCAAGAGACCCAGTACTTC. It specifies CSVDRTDQETQYF. The J gene is TRBJ2-5, the V gene TRBV29-1; D unresolved. V lost 3 bases and J 0 bases, leaving 8 bases between the germline ends. CDR1 is SQVTM and CDR2 is ANQGSEA in the germline V gene. This CDR3 has 13 amino acids.

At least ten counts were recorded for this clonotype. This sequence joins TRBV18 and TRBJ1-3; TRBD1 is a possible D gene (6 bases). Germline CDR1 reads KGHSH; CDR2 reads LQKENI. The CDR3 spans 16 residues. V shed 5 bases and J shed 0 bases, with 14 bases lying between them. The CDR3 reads CASSSRQEHSGNTIYF. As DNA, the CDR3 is TGTGCCAGCTCATCCCGACAGGAACACTCTGGAAACACCATATATTTT.

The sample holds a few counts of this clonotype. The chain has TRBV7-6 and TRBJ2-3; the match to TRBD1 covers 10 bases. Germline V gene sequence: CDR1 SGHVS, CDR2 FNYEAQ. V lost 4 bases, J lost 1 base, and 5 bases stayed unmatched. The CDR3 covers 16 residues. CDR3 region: CASSSGTGEGTDTQYF. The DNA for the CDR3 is TGTGCCAGCAGCTCCGGGACAGGGGAAGGCACAGATACGCAGTATTTT.

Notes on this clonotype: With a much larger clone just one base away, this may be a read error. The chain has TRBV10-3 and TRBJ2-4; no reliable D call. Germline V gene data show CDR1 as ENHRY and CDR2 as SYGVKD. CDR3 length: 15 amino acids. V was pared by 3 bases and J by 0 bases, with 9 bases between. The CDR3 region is CAISEEGLAKNIQYF. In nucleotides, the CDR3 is TGTGCCATCAGTGAAGAAGGGCTAGCCAAAAACATTCAGTACTTC.

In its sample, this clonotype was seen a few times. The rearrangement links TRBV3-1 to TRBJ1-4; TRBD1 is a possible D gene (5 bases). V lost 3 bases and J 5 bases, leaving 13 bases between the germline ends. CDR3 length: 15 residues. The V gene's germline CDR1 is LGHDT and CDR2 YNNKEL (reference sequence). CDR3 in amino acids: CASSHSTEANEKLFF. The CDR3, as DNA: TGTGCCAGCAGCCACTCGACAGAAGCAAATGAAAAACTGTTTTTT.

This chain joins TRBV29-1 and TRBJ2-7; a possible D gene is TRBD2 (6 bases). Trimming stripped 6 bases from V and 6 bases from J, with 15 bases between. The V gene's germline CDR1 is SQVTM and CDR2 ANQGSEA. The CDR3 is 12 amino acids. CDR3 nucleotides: TGCAGCGTGGGGGGACGAGGGGTCGAGCAGTACTTC. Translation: CSVGGRGVEQYF.

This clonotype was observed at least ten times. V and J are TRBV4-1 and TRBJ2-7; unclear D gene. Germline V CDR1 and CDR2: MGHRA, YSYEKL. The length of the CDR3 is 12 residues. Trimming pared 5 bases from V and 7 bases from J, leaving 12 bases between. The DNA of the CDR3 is TGCGCCAGCAGCGGTAGTGGTTTGGAGCAGTACGTC. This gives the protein CASSGSGLEQYV.

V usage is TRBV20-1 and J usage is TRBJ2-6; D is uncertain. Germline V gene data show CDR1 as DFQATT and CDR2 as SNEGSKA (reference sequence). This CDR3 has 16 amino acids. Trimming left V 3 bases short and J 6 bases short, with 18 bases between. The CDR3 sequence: CSASIGQSYLANVLTF. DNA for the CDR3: TGCAGTGCTAGTATAGGGCAGTCTTACTTGGCCAACGTCCTGACTTTC.

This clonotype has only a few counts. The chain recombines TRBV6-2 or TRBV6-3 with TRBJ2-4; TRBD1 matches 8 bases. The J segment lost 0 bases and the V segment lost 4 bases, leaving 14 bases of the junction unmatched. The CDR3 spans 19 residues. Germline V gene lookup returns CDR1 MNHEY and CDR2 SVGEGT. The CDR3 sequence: CASSSPRTGRVLAKNIQYF. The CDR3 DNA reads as TGTGCCAGCAGTTCCCCTCGGACAGGGAGAGTTCTAGCCAAAAACATTCAGTACTTC.

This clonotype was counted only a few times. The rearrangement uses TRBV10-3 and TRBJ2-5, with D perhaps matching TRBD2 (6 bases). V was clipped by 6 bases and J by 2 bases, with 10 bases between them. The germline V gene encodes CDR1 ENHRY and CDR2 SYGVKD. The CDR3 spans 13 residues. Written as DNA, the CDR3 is TGTGCCATCAGAGAGCGGGCGCAAGAGACCCAGTACTTC. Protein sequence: CAIRERAQETQYF.

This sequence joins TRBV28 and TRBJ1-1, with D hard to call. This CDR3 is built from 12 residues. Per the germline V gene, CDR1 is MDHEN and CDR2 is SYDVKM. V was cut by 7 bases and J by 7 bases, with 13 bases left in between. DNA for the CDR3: TGTGCCAGCACTACCCAGCAGAGTGAAGCTTTCTTT. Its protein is CASTTQQSEAFF.

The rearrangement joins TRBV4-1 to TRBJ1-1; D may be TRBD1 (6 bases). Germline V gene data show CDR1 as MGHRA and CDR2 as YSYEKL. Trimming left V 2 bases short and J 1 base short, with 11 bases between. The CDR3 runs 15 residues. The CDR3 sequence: CASSQPGQKNTEAFF. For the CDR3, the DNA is TGCGCCAGCAGCCAACCCGGACAGAAGAACACTGAAGCTTTCTTT.

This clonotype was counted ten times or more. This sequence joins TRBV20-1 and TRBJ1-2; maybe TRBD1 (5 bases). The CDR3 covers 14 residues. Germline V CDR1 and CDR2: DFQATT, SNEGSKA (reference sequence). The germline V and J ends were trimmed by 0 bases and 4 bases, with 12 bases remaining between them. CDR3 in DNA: TGCAGTGCTAGAGAGCCGGGACGGGGCTATGGCTACACCTTC. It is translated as CSAREPGRGYGYTF.

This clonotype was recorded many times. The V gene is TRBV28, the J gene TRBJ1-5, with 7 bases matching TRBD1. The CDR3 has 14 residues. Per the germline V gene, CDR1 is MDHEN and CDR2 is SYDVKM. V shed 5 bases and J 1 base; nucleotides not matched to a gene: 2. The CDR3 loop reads CASSRGLSNQPQHF. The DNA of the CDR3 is TGTGCCAGCAGTAGGGGGCTAAGCAATCAGCCCCAGCATTTT.

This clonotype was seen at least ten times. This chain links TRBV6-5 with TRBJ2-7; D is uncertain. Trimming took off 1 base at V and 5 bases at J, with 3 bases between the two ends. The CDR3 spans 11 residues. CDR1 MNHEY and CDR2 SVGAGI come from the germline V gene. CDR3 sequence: CASSYFNEQYF. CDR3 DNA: TGTGCCAGCAGTTACTTTAACGAGCAGTACTTC.

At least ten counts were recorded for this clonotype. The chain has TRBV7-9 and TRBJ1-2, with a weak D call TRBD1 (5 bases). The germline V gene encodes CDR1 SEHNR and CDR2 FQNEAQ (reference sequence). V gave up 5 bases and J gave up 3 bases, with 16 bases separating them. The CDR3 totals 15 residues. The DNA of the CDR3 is TGTGCCAGCAGCAAGGGGTTCTGGGCTCACTATGGCTACACCTTC. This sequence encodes CASSKGFWAHYGYTF.

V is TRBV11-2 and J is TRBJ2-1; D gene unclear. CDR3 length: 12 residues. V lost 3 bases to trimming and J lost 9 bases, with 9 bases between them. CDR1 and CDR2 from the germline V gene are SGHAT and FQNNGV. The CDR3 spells CASSFRTGEQFF. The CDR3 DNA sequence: TGTGCCAGCAGCTTCCGGACCGGTGAGCAGTTCTTC. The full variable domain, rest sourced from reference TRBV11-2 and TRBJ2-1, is EAGVAQSPRYKIIEKRQSVAFWCNPISGHATLYWYQQILGQGPKLLIQFQNNGVVDDSQLPKDRFSAERLKGVDSTLKIQPAKLEDSAVYLCASSFRTGEQFFGPGTRLTVL.

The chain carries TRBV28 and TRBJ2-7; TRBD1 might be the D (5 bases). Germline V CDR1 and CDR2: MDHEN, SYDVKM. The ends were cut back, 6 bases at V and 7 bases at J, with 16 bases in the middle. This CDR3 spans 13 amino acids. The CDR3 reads CASSSGAVREQYV. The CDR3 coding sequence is TGTGCCAGCAGCTCTGGGGCGGTGCGTGAGCAGTACGTC.

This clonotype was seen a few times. CDR3 in amino acids: CASRPPGQGTTAFF. CDR3 nucleotides: TGTGCCAGCAGGCCCCCGGGACAGGGAACAACAGCTTTCTTT. V usage is TRBV28 and J usage is TRBJ1-1; 9 nucleotides match TRBD1. CDR1 MDHEN and CDR2 SYDVKM come from the germline V gene. The CDR3 length is 14 residues. V gave up 6 bases and J gave up 10 bases; unmatched junction bases: 12.

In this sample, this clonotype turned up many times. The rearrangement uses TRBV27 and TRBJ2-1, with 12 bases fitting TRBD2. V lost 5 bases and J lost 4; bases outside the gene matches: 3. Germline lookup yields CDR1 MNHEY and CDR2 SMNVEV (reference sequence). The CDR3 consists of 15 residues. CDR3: CASSPSGRGYNEQFF. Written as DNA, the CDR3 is TGTGCCAGCAGTCCTAGCGGGAGGGGGTACAATGAGCAGTTCTTC.